The present TCR beta chain was sequenced within a study of vaccination and CD4 T cells after COVID-19. Study-level information: Eight to ten convalescent patients had mild and one had severe PCR-confirmed SARS-CoV-2 disease. Convalescent donors: six male, four female; seven Caucasian, two Asian, one multiracial, two Hispanic. Findings and limits, study-wide: Spike mono-reactivity marked 304 of 307 vaccine-specific clones in convalescent patients.

Cultured CD4+ T-cell DNA underwent Oncomine TCR Beta short-read sequencing. From the PCR reads, TCRdb called clonotypes with MiXCR, one entry per CDR3 protein. The sample lists 15,000 or so distinct CDR3 sequences; about 32% were seen once. A remark on this clonotype: Its specificity is unknown.

Treatment defined: roughly 10-day PBMC culture with coronavirus spike peptide pools or control peptides (ViraFEST assay). There are 14 residues in the CDR3. Germline CDR1 and CDR2: MDHEN and SYDVKM. V lost 2 bases to trimming and J lost 9 bases, with 14 bases between them. The origin of this receptor is a human donor with COVID-19. This chain connects TRBV28 to TRBJ2-1; maybe TRBD2 (7 bases). Material: cultured CD4+ T cells from blood. This chain's CDR3 is CASSLGGRESEQFF. The DNA for the CDR3 is TGTGCCAGCAGTTTAGGGGGGCGGGAGAGTGAGCAGTTCTTC.